This T cell receptor (beta chain) was retrieved from a study of Graves' ophthalmopathy and Graves' hyperthyroidism. General observations from the study: Appearing in blood as well were most expanded thyroid clonotypes above 0.001 frequency.

This clonotype came up many times. Its antigen is currently unknown. Investigators amplified TCR beta CDR3 regions from RNA transcripts. The first-round RT-PCR employed HTBI primers together with the Qiagen OneStep RT-PCR kit. A multiplex PCR was then performed as the second round. TCRdb re-analysed the multiplex PCR reads in MiXCR, keeping a single row per CDR3 protein. This sample carries some 150,000 distinct CDR3 sequences, 35% to 50% of them seen once, and the ten largest clones take about 9.5%. This CDR3 spans 11 amino acids. V shed 8 bases and J shed 5 bases, with 9 bases lying between them. Sequencing was carried out using peripheral blood. This chain joins TRBV12-3 or TRBV12-4 and TRBJ2-5, with unresolved D. This receptor was taken from a man aged 30 to 39 with Graves' ophthalmopathy. CDR3 region: CASGGGETQYF. The CDR3 nucleotides read TGTGCCAGCGGCGGTGGGGAGACCCAGTACTTC.